This T cell receptor beta chain was recorded in a study of metastatic and nonmetastatic thyroid tumors. Across the whole study: Comparison of repertoires was carried out across blood and tumor or nodule tissue from malignant and benign thyroid patients.

In its sample, this clone was seen many times. Nobody among the patients had been given any treatment before thyroid surgery. In the source study's methods: It was from CDR3 differences across clinicopathological groups that a distant-metastasis classifier for papillary thyroid cancer was built. TCRdb used MiXCR to call clones anew from the PCR reads. These V and J calls derive from TCRdb rather than the authors' analysis. The data contain approximately 25,000 clones, roughly an eighth of them singletons. CDR3 length: 15 amino acids. V gave up 4 bases and J gave up 1 base, with 13 bases separating them. Germline V gene lookup returns CDR1 LNHDA and CDR2 SQIVND (reference sequence).

The receptor's source is a female donor with papillary thyroid cancer or a benign thyroid nodule (not recorded which). Some clones in this sample may be carry-over from other donors' samples. The rearrangement joins TRBV19 to TRBJ2-5, with D perhaps matching TRBD1 (7 bases). Sequences were obtained from blood. The CDR3 spells CASSRRDRGQETQYF. The CDR3 bases are TGTGCCAGTAGTAGGCGGGACAGAGGCCAAGAGACCCAGTACTTC. The complete variable domain, with remaining parts taken from reference TRBV19 and TRBJ2-5, reads DGGITQSPKYLFRKEGQNVTLSCEQNLNHDAMYWYRQDPGQGLRLIYYSQIVNDFQKGDIAEGYSVSREKKESFPLTVTSAQKNPTAFYLCASSRRDRGQETQYFGPGTRLLVL.